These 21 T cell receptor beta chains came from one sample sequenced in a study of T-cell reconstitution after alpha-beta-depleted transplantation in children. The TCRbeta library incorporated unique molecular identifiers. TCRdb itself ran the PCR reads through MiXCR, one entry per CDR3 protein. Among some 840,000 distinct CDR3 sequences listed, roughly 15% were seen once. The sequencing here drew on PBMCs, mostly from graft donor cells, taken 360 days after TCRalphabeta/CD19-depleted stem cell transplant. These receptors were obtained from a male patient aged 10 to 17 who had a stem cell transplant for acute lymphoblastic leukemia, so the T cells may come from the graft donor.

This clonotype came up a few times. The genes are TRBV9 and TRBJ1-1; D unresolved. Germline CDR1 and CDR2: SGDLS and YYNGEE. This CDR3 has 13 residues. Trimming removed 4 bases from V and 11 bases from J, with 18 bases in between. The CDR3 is CASSTAGSRRAFF. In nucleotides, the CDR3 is TGTGCCAGCAGCACTGCAGGTTCGCGTAGGGCTTTCTTT.

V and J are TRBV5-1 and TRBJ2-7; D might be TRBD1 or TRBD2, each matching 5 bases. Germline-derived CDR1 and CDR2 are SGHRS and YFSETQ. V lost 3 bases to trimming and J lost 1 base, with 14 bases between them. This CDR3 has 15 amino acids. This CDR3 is CASSSGPGLSYEQYF. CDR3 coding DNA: TGCGCCAGCAGCTCGGGACCCGGATTATCCTACGAGCAGTACTTC.

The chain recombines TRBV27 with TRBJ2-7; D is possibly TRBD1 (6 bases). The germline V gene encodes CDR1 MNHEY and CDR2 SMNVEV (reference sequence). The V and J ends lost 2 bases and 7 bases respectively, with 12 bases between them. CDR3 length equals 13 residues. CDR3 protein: CASSLQGTSEQYF. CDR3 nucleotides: TGTGCCAGCAGTTTACAGGGGACAAGTGAGCAGTACTTC.

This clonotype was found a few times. Here the CDR3 DNA reads TGTGCCAGCAGCTTAGTTGGCGACATAGGGTTGTTTTTT. Amino acids: CASSLVGDIGLFF. The V call is TRBV7-2, the J call TRBJ2-2; D not resolved. V lost 1 base and J 15 bases, leaving 15 bases between the germline ends. Germline V gene lookup returns CDR1 SGHTA and CDR2 FQGNSA. CDR3 length: 13 residues.

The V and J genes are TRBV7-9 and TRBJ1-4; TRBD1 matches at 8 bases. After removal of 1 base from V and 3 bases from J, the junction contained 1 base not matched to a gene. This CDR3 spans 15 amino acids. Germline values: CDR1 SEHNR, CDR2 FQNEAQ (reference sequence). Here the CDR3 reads CASSLVGQANEKLFF. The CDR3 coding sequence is TGTGCCAGCAGCTTAGTGGGACAGGCTAATGAAAAACTGTTTTTT.

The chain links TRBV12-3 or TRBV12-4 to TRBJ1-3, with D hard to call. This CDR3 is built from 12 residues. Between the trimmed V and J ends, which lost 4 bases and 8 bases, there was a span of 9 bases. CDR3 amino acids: CASSYSTDTIYF. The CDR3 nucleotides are TGTGCCAGCAGTTATTCCACGGACACCATATATTTT.

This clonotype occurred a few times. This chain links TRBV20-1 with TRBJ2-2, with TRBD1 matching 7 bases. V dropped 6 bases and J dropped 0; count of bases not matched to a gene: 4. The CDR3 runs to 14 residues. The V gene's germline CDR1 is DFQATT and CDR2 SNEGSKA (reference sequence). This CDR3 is CSADRDANTGELFF. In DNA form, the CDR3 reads TGCAGTGCCGACAGGGACGCGAACACCGGGGAGCTGTTTTTT.

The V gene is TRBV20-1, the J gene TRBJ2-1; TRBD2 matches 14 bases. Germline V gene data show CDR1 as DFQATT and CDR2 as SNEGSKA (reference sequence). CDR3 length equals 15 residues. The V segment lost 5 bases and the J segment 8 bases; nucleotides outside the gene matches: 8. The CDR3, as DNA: TGCAGTGCTCCTGGGACTAGCGGGAGTATATATGAGCAGTTCTTC. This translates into CSAPGTSGSIYEQFF.

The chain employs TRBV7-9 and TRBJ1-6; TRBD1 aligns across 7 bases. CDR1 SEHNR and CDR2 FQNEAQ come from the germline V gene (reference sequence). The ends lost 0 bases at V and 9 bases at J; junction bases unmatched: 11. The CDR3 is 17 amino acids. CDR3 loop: CASSLARGGRKSSPLHF. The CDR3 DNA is TGTGCCAGCAGCTTAGCGAGAGGGGGCCGGAAGAGTTCACCCCTCCACTTT. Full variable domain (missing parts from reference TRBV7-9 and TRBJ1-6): DTGVSQNPRHKITKRGQNVTFRCDPISEHNRLYWYRQTLGQGPEFLTYFQNEAQLEKSRLLSDRFSAERPKGSFSTLEIQRTEQGDSAMYLCASSLARGGRKSSPLHFGNGTRLTVT.

The CDR3 nucleotides read TGTGCCAGCAGCTTCTACAGGGCGGGCACCGGGGAGCTGTTTTTT. It specifies CASSFYRAGTGELFF. The chain joins TRBV11-2 to TRBJ2-2; TRBD1 might be the D (6 bases). This CDR3 is built from 15 residues. CDR1 is SGHAT, CDR2 FQNNGV, per germline. Trimming left V 3 bases short and J 4 bases short, with 12 bases between.

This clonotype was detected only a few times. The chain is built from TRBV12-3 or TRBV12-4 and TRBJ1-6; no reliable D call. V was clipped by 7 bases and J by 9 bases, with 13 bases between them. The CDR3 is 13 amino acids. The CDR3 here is CASKRTASSPLHF. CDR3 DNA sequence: TGTGCCAGCAAGAGGACGGCCAGTTCACCCCTCCACTTT.

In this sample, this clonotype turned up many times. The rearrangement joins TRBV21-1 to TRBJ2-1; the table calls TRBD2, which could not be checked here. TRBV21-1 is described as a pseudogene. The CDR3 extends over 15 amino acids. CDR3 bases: TGTGCCAGCAGCAAAAGCGGGAGGTATTACAATGAGCAGTTCTTC. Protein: CASSKSGRYYNEQFF.

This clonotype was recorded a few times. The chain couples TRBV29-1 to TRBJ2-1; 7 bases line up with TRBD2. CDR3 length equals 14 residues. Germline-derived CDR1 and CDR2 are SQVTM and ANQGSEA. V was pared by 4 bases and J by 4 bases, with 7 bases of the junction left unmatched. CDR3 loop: CSVADQRGYNEQFF. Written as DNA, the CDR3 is TGCAGCGTTGCTGACCAGCGGGGTTACAATGAGCAGTTCTTC.

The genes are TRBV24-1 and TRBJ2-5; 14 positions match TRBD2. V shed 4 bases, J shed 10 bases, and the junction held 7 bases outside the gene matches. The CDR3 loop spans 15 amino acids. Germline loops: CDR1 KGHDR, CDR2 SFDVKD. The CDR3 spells CATSETGTSGSIQYF. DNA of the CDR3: TGTGCCACCAGTGAGACCGGGACTAGCGGGAGTATCCAGTACTTC.

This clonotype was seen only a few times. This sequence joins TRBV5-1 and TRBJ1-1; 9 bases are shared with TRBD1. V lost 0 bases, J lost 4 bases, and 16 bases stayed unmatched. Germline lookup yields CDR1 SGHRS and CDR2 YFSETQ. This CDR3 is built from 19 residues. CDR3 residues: CASSLGSQGARMVSTEAFF. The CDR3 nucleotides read TGCGCCAGCAGCTTGGGTTCACAGGGGGCGAGAATGGTGAGCACTGAAGCTTTCTTT.

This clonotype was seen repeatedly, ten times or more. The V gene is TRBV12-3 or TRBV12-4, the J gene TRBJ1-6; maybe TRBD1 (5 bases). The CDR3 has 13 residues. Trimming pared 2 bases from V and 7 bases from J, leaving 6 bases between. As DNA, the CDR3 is TGTGCCAGCAGTTTACAGGGCAATTCACCCCTCCACTTT. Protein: CASSLQGNSPLHF.

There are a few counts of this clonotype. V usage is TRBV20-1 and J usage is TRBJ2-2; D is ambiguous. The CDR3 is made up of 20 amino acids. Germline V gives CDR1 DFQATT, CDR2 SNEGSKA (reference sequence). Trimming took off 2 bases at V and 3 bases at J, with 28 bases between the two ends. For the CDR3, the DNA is TGCAGTGCTAGAAGAGTCCTCTCGCGGCCCTTAAGGGATTACACCGGGGAGCTGTTTTTT. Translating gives CSARRVLSRPLRDYTGELFF.

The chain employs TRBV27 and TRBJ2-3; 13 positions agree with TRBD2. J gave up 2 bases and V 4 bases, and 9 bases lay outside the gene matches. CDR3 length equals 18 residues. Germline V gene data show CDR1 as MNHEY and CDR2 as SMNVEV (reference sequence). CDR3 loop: CASSSGTSGKVVTDTQYF. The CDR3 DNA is TGTGCCAGCAGTTCCGGGACTAGCGGGAAAGTAGTCACAGATACGCAGTATTTT.

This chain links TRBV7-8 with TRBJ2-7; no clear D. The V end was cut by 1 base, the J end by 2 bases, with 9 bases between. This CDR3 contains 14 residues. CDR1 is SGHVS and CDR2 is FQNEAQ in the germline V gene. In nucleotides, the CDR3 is TGTGCCAGCAGCTTAGGGACGGTAACCTACGAGCAGTACTTC. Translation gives CASSLGTVTYEQYF.

CDR3 sequence: CASSGRQGRHEQYF. CDR3 nucleotide sequence: TGTGCCAGCAGCGGTCGACAGGGGAGGCACGAGCAGTACTTC. This chain links TRBV9 with TRBJ2-7; 8 bases line up with TRBD1. Germline values: CDR1 SGDLS, CDR2 YYNGEE. Trimming cost V 3 bases and J 5 bases; bases outside gene matches: 7. The CDR3 is 14 amino acids.

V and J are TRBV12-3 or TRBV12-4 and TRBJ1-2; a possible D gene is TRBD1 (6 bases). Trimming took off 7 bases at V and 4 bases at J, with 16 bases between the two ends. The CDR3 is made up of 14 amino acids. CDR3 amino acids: CASTPPQGPYGYTF. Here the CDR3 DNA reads TGTGCCAGCACCCCCCCACAGGGTCCCTATGGCTACACCTTC.